The 5 T cell receptor beta chains presented below share a single source sample, sequenced in a study of T cells in Graves' hyperthyroidism and ophthalmopathy. TCR beta CDR3 regions were amplified from RNA. An initial round of RT-PCR targeting the TCR CDR3 relied on the HTBI primer set. TCRdb reprocessed the multiplex PCR reads with MiXCR, giving one entry per CDR3 protein. Among 300,000 or so distinct CDR3 sequences listed, 15% to 20% were seen once. The sequencing input was blood. The receptor source for this set is a woman aged 50 to 60 with Graves' hyperthyroidism.

The J gene is TRBJ1-2, the V gene TRBV10-3, with D maybe TRBD1 (6 bases). Germline values: CDR1 ENHRY, CDR2 SYGVKD. Trimming removed 7 bases from V and 0 bases from J, with 12 bases in between. This CDR3 is built from 14 residues. The CDR3 region is CAITGTQTNYGYTF. The CDR3 nucleotides read TGTGCCATCACCGGGACACAGACTAACTATGGCTACACCTTC.

With regard to this clonotype: This could be a read error, since a much larger clone is one nucleotide away. This likely comes from a read error, as the CDR3 has no conserved phenylalanine or tryptophan at its end. The rearrangement uses TRBV28 and TRBJ2-2; tentative D call: TRBD2 (6 bases). CDR3 length equals 13 residues. Trimming shortened V by 6 bases and J by 1 base, and 6 bases separated the two germline ends. In germline, CDR1 is MDHEN, CDR2 SYDVKM. The chain's CDR3 is CASREGNTGELFL. CDR3 nucleotides: TGTGCCAGCAGGGAGGGGAACACCGGGGAGCTGTTTCTT.

Comment on this clonotype: A much larger clone differs from this one at a single base, so this may be a read error. The missing conserved phenylalanine or tryptophan at the end of this CDR3 makes a read error likely. The chain is built from TRBV24-1 and TRBJ1-2; TRBD1 matches at 9 bases. The V gene's germline CDR1 is KGHDR and CDR2 SFDVKD. Trimming cost V 7 bases and J 3 bases; bases outside gene matches: 5. There are 14 residues in the CDR3. This CDR3 reads CATRRTGEDYGYTS. Here the CDR3 DNA reads TGTGCCACCAGGAGGACAGGGGAGGACTATGGCTACACCTCC.

This clonotype was observed at least ten times. The rearrangement links TRBV28 to TRBJ1-1; a possible D gene is TRBD1 (6 bases). V lost 0 bases and J lost 10, with 15 bases in between. The germline V gene encodes CDR1 MDHEN and CDR2 SYDVKM. CDR3 length equals 14 residues. CDR3 in DNA: TGTGCCAGCAGTTTATGGCCAGGGGCGGTGGGAGCTTTCTTT. Translation gives CASSLWPGAVGAFF.

This clonotype was observed at least ten times. This rearrangement joins TRBV20-1 to TRBJ2-5, with D perhaps TRBD1 (6 bases). Germline V lookup: CDR1 DFQATT, CDR2 SNEGSKA (reference sequence). V lost 3 bases and J 5 bases, leaving 19 bases between the germline ends. This CDR3 is built from 15 residues. CDR3 in DNA: TGCAGTGCTAGGATGGGGGCAGGGGAGTTGGAGACCCAGTACTTC. Amino acid sequence: CSARMGAGELETQYF.